This is a list of T cell receptor beta chains from one sample in a study of CD8 T cells in ankylosing spondylitis. TCRdb reprocessed the 5' RACE reads via MiXCR and lists one record per CDR3 protein. The data show 750,000 to 850,000 distinct CDR3 sequences, 10% to 15% seen once. The specimen sequenced was blood, either unsorted or a sorted T cell fraction (not recorded which). The receptor set was obtained from a male donor with ankylosing spondylitis. Both conserved end residues are trimmed from each CDR3. The D gene is left open where the match is weak.

NA | TRBV5-6 | ASSLVEGTAF
TRBD1 | TRBV2 | ASSSDRGSEETQY
TRBD1 | TRBV20-1 | SARQGAGELF
TRBD1 | TRBV20-1 | SASGGTGRYNQPQH
TRBD2 | TRBV20-1 | SGLAGSADTQY
NA | TRBV29-1 | SVRARLQETQY
NA | TRBV6-2/TRBV6-3 | ASSYRTGLAKNIQY
NA | TRBV5-5 | ASSILLGANVLT
NA | TRBV6-2/TRBV6-3 | ASSYRDTNYGYT
TRBD1 | TRBV29-1 | SVTDRQNTGELF
TRBD2 | TRBV2 | ASNLAGGAYEQY
TRBD2 | TRBV4-2 | ASRTTSGNHQDTQY
TRBD1 | TRBV2 | ASQTGARSGELF
TRBD2 | TRBV5-1 | ASSSKAAGPTGELF
NA | TRBV29-1 | SVERYTSTDTQY
NA | TRBV20-1 | SARGGWAEAF
TRBD2 | TRBV4-1 | ASSQGTSTGTDTQY
NA | TRBV10-3 | AISEGGGGFNEQF
TRBD2 | TRBV11-2 | ASSNPGLAGSFSYNEQF
NA | TRBV10-3 | AISEFATPTGSPLH
NA | TRBV6-2/TRBV6-3 | ASSPGPRQGYT
NA | TRBV30 | AIGRIANTGELF
NA | TRBV5-1 | APMRDTQY
TRBD2 | TRBV5-1 | ASSLGLAGSGELF
NA | TRBV6-5 | ASHWGGNKAF
NA | TRBV28 | ASRIKPRVAF
NA | TRBV4-3 | ASSPYLGAGNTIY
NA | TRBV9 | ASSGPVPYNEQF
NA | TRBV9 | ASSVGETGAPLH
NA | TRBV30 | AWSVSNPSGTLT
TRBD1 | TRBV7-8 | ASSLVTGGPYEQY
TRBD2 | TRBV6-5 | ASSYAVGRDEQY
NA | TRBV7-2 | ASSPGVWSSSYEQY